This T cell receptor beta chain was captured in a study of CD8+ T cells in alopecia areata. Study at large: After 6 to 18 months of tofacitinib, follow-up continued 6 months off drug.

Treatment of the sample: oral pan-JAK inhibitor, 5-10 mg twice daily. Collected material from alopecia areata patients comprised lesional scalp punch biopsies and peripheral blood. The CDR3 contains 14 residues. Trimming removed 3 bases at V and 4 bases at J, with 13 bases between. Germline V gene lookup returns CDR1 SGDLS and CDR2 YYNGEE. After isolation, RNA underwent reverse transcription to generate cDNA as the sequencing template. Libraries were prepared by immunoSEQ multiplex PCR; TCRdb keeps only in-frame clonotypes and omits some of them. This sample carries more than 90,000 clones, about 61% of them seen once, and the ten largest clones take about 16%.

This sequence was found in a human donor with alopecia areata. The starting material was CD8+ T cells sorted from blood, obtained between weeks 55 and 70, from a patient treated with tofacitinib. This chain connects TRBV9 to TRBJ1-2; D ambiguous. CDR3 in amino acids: CASSAPVDVYGYTF. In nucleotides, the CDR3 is TGTGCCAGCAGCGCCCCTGTGGACGTCTATGGCTACACCTTC.